This TCR beta chain was sequenced in a study of blood T cell repertoires in COVID-19. Produced via immunoSEQ multiplex PCR; TCRdb's table is partial and in-frame only. The table lists about 160,000 clones, about 81% of them singletons, with 15% to 20% in the top ten. The TCR originated in a woman older than 75 with acute or convalescent COVID-19. The sample consisted of peripheral blood.

The CDR3, as DNA: TGTGCCAGCAGTTTACAGGGCTCCTACAATGAGCAGTTCTTC. Its protein product is CASSLQGSYNEQFF. V gene TRBV28 combines with J gene TRBJ2-1; tentative D call: TRBD1 (5 bases). This CDR3 has 14 residues. V lost 2 bases and J 0 bases, leaving 5 bases between the germline ends. Germline values: CDR1 MDHEN, CDR2 SYDVKM. Full variable domain (rest looked up from reference TRBV28 and TRBJ2-1): DVKVTQSSRYLVKRTGEKVFLECVQDMDHENMFWYRQDPGLGLRLIYFSYDVKMKEKGDIPEGYSVSREKKERFSLILESASTNQTSMYLCASSLQGSYNEQFFGPGTRLTVL.